Below, 20 T cell receptor beta chains from the same sample are listed, as sequenced in a study of preoperative IRX-2 immunotherapy in early breast cancer (dated by TCRdb to about 2019). Libraries came from the immunoSEQ multiplex PCR assay. The clones in this table, taken by TCRdb from immuneACCESS, are in-frame only. Not every clone is retained; where verified, under half of the shortfall comes from an unresolved V gene, and the cause of the rest is unknown. This sample comprises about 28,000 clones, 70% to 85% of them detected only once. 3% to 3.5% of the sample belongs to the ten largest clones. This specimen's treatment or condition label, per the study, means: preoperative locoregional IRX-2 cytokine immunotherapy. Sample collection occurred from a patient treated with IRX-2 immunotherapy. These TCRs come from a human donor with breast cancer.

This chain connects TRBV23-1 to TRBJ2-2; D remains ambiguous. TRBV23-1 is an ORF; its function is uncertain. V was trimmed by 6 bases and J by 5 bases, leaving 10 bases between them. The CDR3 sequence is 13 residues long. In nucleotides, the CDR3 is TGCGCCAGCAGCTTGGAAGTGACCGGGGAGCTGTTTTTT. Encoded protein: CASSLEVTGELFF.

In this sample, this clone turned up a few times. This rearrangement joins TRBV6-8 to TRBJ1-2, with a possible D match to TRBD1 (5 bases). This CDR3 contains 14 residues. Germline CDR1 is MNHGY and CDR2 is SAAAGT. The V and J ends lost 6 bases and 4 bases respectively, with 15 bases between them. This CDR3 reads CASSRGSGLYGYTF. CDR3 sequence (DNA): TGTGCCAGCAGCCGGGGCTCTGGGCTCTATGGCTACACCTTC.

The V and J genes are TRBV11-3 and TRBJ2-5, with 10 bases fitting TRBD2. The trim removed 2 bases at V and 5 bases at J, leaving 2 bases unmatched. Germline V gives CDR1 SGHNT, CDR2 YENEEA. The CDR3 loop spans 14 amino acids. CDR3 residues: CASSLTSGTETQYF. The CDR3, as DNA: TGTGCCAGCAGCTTAACTAGCGGGACTGAGACCCAGTACTTC. The whole variable domain, filled in from reference TRBV11-3 and TRBJ2-5, reads EAGVVQSPRYKIIEKKQPVAFWCNPISGHNTLYWYLQNLGQGPELLIRYENEEAVDDSQLPKDRFSAERLKGVDSTLKIQPAELGDSAVYLCASSLTSGTETQYFGPGTRLLVL.

The chain couples TRBV11-3 to TRBJ2-7; 9 bases agree with TRBD1. CDR1 is SGHNT, CDR2 YENEEA, per germline. The V gene end was trimmed by 2 bases and the J gene end by 3 bases; junction bases not matched to a gene: 5. The CDR3 has 15 residues. In DNA form, the CDR3 reads TGTGCCAGCAGCTTAATGGGACAGGGTAACTACGAGCAGTACTTC. It encodes CASSLMGQGNYEQYF.

V and J are TRBV28 and TRBJ1-6, with unresolved D. Germline values: CDR1 MDHEN, CDR2 SYDVKM. V shed 1 base and J shed 8 bases, with 9 bases lying between them. There are 14 residues in the CDR3. The CDR3 protein is CASSLLGGDSPLHF. Here the CDR3 DNA reads TGTGCCAGCAGTTTATTAGGTGGGGATTCACCCCTCCACTTT.

CDR3 in DNA: TGCGCCAGCAGCTTGGGTGACAGCTCCTACGAGCAGTACTTC. It codes for CASSLGDSSYEQYF. The chain employs TRBV5-1 and TRBJ2-7; D possibly corresponds to TRBD1 (5 bases). Per germline, CDR1 SGHRS and CDR2 YFSETQ. The CDR3 covers 14 residues. V was shortened by 0 bases and J by 0 bases, with 7 bases between the two germline ends. Full variable domain (rest looked up from reference TRBV5-1 and TRBJ2-7): KAGVTQTPRYLIKTRGQQVTLSCSPISGHRSVSWYQQTPGQGLQFLFEYFSETQRNKGNFPGRFSGRQFSNSRSEMNVSTLELGDSALYLCASSLGDSSYEQYFGPGTRLTVT.

The J gene is TRBJ2-7, the V gene TRBV11-3; tentative D call: TRBD2 (5 bases). CDR1 is SGHNT, CDR2 YENEEA, per germline. The CDR3 contains 14 residues. Trimming cost V 5 bases and J 5 bases, with 16 bases left between them. The CDR3 sequence is CASSNKEGWDEQYF. In nucleotides, the CDR3 is TGTGCCAGCAGCAATAAAGAGGGCTGGGACGAGCAGTACTTC.

The chain recombines TRBV19 with TRBJ1-4, with D tentatively TRBD1 (6 bases). The V gene's germline CDR1 is LNHDA and CDR2 SQIVND (reference sequence). Between the trimmed V and J ends, which lost 7 bases and 10 bases, there was a span of 16 bases. The CDR3 runs to 13 residues. The CDR3 protein is CASTYRQAGKLFF. The CDR3 DNA reads as TGTGCCAGTACCTACCGACAGGCCGGAAAACTGTTTTTT.

The gene calls are TRBV5-1 and TRBJ2-1, with TRBD2 matching over 14 bases. The germline gives CDR1 SGHRS, CDR2 YFSETQ. This CDR3 comprises 17 residues. J gave up 4 bases and V 4 bases, and 7 bases lay outside the gene matches. The CDR3: CASSRGLAGAPYNEQFF. The CDR3 DNA reads as TGCGCCAGCAGCCGGGGACTAGCGGGGGCCCCGTACAATGAGCAGTTCTTC. The full variable domain, rest sourced from reference TRBV5-1 and TRBJ2-1, is KAGVTQTPRYLIKTRGQQVTLSCSPISGHRSVSWYQQTPGQGLQFLFEYFSETQRNKGNFPGRFSGRQFSNSRSEMNVSTLELGDSALYLCASSRGLAGAPYNEQFFGPGTRLTVL.

The CDR3 DNA follows: TGTGCCAGTAAGGCTAGCGGGCGTTACAATGAGCAGTTCTTC. Protein sequence: CASKASGRYNEQFF. The J gene is TRBJ2-1, the V gene TRBV19; 8 bases match TRBD2. Germline V CDR1 and CDR2: LNHDA, SQIVND (reference sequence). There are 14 residues in the CDR3. V trimming: 7 bases; J trimming: 4 bases; junction bases outside the gene matches: 6. Drawing the rest from reference TRBV19 and TRBJ2-1, the complete variable domain is DGGITQSPKYLFRKEGQNVTLSCEQNLNHDAMYWYRQDPGQGLRLIYYSQIVNDFQKGDIAEGYSVSREKKESFPLTVTSAQKNPTAFYLCASKASGRYNEQFFGPGTRLTVL.

The genes are TRBV19 and TRBJ2-7; D may be TRBD2 (6 bases). The germline CDR1 and CDR2 sequences are LNHDA and SQIVND (reference sequence). The CDR3 spans 12 residues. V was trimmed by 3 bases and J by 6 bases, leaving 9 bases between them. This CDR3 reads CASSIRGGEQYF. Here the CDR3 DNA reads TGTGCCAGTAGTATTCGGGGAGGCGAGCAGTACTTC.

J is TRBJ1-1 and V is TRBV4-1; D remains ambiguous. This CDR3 comprises 16 residues. Germline V gene data show CDR1 as MGHRA and CDR2 as YSYEKL. V gave up 2 bases and J gave up 2 bases, with 15 bases separating them. The CDR3 DNA is TGCGCCAGCAGCCAACCCCTGGGGAGCGGCAACACTGAAGCTTTCTTT. Encoded protein: CASSQPLGSGNTEAFF.

The chain has TRBV6-8 and TRBJ1-5; D uncertain. Looked up from germline, CDR1 is MNHGY and CDR2 is SAAAGT. V lost 6 bases and J lost 0, with 21 bases in between. The CDR3 consists of 18 residues. CDR3 amino acids: CASRSLGQKPYSNQPQHF. In DNA form, the CDR3 reads TGTGCCAGCAGAAGCTTGGGCCAGAAACCTTATAGCAATCAGCCCCAGCATTTT.

The J gene is TRBJ2-7, the V gene TRBV6-8; 15 bases are a match to TRBD2. V lost 5 bases and J lost 4; bases outside the gene matches: 9. This CDR3 has 17 amino acids. Germline CDR1 is MNHGY and CDR2 is SAAAGT. The CDR3 DNA reads as TGTGCCAGCAGTGGACTAGCGGGAGGGCCCGAGGGTTACGAGCAGTACTTC. Its translation is CASSGLAGGPEGYEQYF.

The gene calls are TRBV5-1 and TRBJ2-7, with 10 bases identical to TRBD2. V shed 3 bases and J 4 bases; nucleotides not matched to a gene: 4. The CDR3 sequence is 14 residues long. Germline loops: CDR1 SGHRS, CDR2 YFSETQ. The CDR3: CASSSGLADYEQYF. CDR3 bases: TGCGCCAGCAGCTCTGGACTAGCGGATTACGAGCAGTACTTC.

This chain joins TRBV6-8 and TRBJ2-7; possibly TRBD2 for D (6 bases). V was clipped by 10 bases and J by 4 bases, with 26 bases between them. The CDR3 covers 16 residues. The germline CDR1 and CDR2 sequences are MNHGY and SAAAGT. The CDR3 nucleotides read TGTGCCATCCGGCCCACGGGAGATCAAGGCGGTTACGAGCAGTACTTC. As protein: CAIRPTGDQGGYEQYF.

The chain is built from TRBV9 and TRBJ2-3; either TRBD1 or TRBD2 may fit D (5 bases each). The CDR3 runs to 17 residues. The ends were cut back, 3 bases at V and 2 bases at J, with 19 bases in the middle. The V gene's germline CDR1 is SGDLS and CDR2 YYNGEE. CDR3: CASSASPGTVNTDTQYF. CDR3 sequence (DNA): TGTGCCAGCAGCGCCTCCCCTGGGACGGTAAACACAGATACGCAGTATTTT.

The chain uses TRBV29-1 and TRBJ1-1; D is perhaps TRBD1 (5 bases). Trimming pared 7 bases from V and 5 bases from J, leaving 17 bases between. The CDR3 is made up of 13 amino acids. Germline-derived CDR1 and CDR2 are SQVTM and ANQGSEA. This chain's CDR3 is CSAGQGEGTEAFF. CDR3 bases: TGCAGCGCTGGGCAGGGCGAGGGGACTGAAGCTTTCTTT.

The rearrangement joins TRBV7-1 to TRBJ1-6, with D tentatively TRBD1 (5 bases). TRBV7-1 is sorted into the ORF group, with uncertain function. The V end was cut by 5 bases, the J end by 6 bases, with 8 bases between. The CDR3 is 13 amino acids. CDR3 sequence reads: CASSRDLNSPLHF. The CDR3 DNA is TGTGCCAGCAGCAGGGACCTTAATTCACCCCTCCACTTT.

The chain combines TRBV7-6 with TRBJ2-5, with 9 bases lining up with TRBD2. Per the germline V gene, CDR1 is SGHVS and CDR2 is FNYEAQ. The CDR3 is 17 residues long. With 5 bases clipped from V and 5 bases from J, the junction kept 15 bases outside the gene matches. The CDR3 coding sequence is TGTGCCAGCAGCCGGGAGGGAGGCGGGGGGGCTCCCGAGACCCAGTACTTC. Translating it yields CASSREGGGGAPETQYF.